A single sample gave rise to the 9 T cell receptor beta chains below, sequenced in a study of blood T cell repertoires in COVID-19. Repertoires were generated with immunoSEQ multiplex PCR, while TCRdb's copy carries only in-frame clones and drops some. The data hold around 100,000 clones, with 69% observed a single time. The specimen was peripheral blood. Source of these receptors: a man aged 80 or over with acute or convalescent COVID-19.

Here the CDR3 DNA reads TGCGCCAGCAGCTCTAAGGGACTCTTGAACACTGAAGCTTTCTTT. Encoded protein: CASSSKGLLNTEAFF. This rearrangement joins TRBV5-1 to TRBJ1-1, with D possibly matching TRBD1 (5 bases). The ends were cut back, 3 bases at V and 0 bases at J, with 12 bases in the middle. There are 15 residues in the CDR3. Looked up from germline, CDR1 is SGHRS and CDR2 is YFSETQ. Full variable domain (missing parts from reference TRBV5-1 and TRBJ1-1): KAGVTQTPRYLIKTRGQQVTLSCSPISGHRSVSWYQQTPGQGLQFLFEYFSETQRNKGNFPGRFSGRQFSNSRSEMNVSTLELGDSALYLCASSSKGLLNTEAFFGQGTRLTVV.

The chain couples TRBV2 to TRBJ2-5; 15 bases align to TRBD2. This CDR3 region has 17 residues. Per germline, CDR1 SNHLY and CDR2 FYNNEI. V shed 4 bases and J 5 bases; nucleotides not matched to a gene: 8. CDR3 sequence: CASSGGLAGGPGETQYF. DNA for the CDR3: TGTGCCAGCAGTGGCGGACTAGCGGGAGGGCCTGGGGAGACCCAGTACTTC. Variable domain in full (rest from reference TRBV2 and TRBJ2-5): EPEVTQTPSHQVTQMGQEVILRCVPISNHLYFYWYRQILGQKVEFLVSFYNNEISEKSEIFDDQFSVERPDGSNFTLKIRSTKLEDSAMYFCASSGGLAGGPGETQYFGPGTRLLVL.

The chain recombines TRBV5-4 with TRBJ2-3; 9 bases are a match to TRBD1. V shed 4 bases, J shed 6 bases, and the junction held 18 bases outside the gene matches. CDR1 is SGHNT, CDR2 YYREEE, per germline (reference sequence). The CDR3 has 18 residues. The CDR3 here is CASSAPGQGSRSRDTQYF. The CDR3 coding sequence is TGTGCCAGCAGCGCCCCGGGACAGGGTTCAAGGAGTCGGGATACGCAGTATTTT.

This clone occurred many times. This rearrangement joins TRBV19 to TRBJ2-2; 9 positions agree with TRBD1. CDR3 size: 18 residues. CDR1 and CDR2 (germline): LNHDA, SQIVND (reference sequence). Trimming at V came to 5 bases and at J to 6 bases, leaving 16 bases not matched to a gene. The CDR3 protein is CASSPSPGQGGSPGELFF. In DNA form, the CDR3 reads TGTGCCAGTAGTCCCAGCCCGGGACAGGGTGGGTCGCCCGGGGAGCTGTTTTTT.

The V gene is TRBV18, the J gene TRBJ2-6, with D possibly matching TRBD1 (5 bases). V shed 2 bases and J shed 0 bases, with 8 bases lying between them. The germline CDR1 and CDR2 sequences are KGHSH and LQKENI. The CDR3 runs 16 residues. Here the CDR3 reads CASSPSQGSGANVLTF. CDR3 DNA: TGTGCCAGCTCACCAAGCCAGGGCTCTGGGGCCAACGTCCTGACTTTC.

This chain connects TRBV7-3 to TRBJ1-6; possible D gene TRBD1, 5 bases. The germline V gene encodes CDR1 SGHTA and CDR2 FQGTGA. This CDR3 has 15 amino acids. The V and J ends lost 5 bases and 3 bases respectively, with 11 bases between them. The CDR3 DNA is TGTGCCAGCAGCCCCCAGGGAAGCTATAATTCACCCCTCCACTTT. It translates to CASSPQGSYNSPLHF.

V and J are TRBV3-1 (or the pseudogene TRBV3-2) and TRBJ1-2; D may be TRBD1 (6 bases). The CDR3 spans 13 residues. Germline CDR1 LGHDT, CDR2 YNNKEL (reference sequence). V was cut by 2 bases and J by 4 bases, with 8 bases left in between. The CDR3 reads CASSQRTAYGYTF. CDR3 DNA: TGTGCCAGCAGCCAACGGACAGCCTATGGCTACACCTTC.

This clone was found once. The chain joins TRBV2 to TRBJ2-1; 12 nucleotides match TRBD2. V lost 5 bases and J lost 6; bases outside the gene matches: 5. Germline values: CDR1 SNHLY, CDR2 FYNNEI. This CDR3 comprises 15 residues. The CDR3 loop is CASSLTSGRGNEQFF. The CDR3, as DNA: TGTGCCAGCAGTTTGACTAGCGGGAGAGGCAATGAGCAGTTCTTC.

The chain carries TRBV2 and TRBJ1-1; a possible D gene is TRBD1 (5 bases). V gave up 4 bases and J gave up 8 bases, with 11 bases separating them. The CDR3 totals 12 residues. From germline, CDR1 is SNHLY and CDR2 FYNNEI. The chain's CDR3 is CASSATASEAFF. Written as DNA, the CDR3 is TGTGCCAGCAGTGCGACAGCCTCGGAAGCTTTCTTT.